The 25 T cell receptor beta chains below were found in one sample sequenced in a study of regulatory T cells in long-lasting Graves disease. In building TCR beta libraries, iRepertoire HTBI primers were used together with Arm-PCR of CDR3 regions. Via MiXCR, TCRdb re-called the multiplex PCR reads, giving one row per CDR3 protein. Counted here are more than 650,000 distinct CDR3 sequences, 25% to 30% occurring once; the ten biggest clones make up about 42%. Time point indicated: persistent/refractory GD, antithyroid drugs over 5 years with positive TRAb. RNA isolated from PBMCs was used to make the TCR library. The sequencing used peripheral blood mononuclear cells (PBMCs), collected when the disease was refractory, from a patient treated with antithyroid drugs. The receptor source for this set is a female donor with Graves disease.

This clonotype occurred many times. This chain links TRBV10-2 with TRBJ2-5; TRBD1 aligns across 7 bases. Losses at the gene ends were 5 bases for V and 3 bases for J; bases not matched to a gene: 9. Per the germline V gene, CDR1 is WSHSY and CDR2 is SAAADI. The CDR3 is made up of 15 amino acids. CDR3 residues: CASSSGSGGKETQYF. The CDR3 coding sequence is TGCGCCAGCAGTTCGGGGTCAGGGGGAAAAGAGACCCAGTACTTC.

The V call is TRBV30, the J call TRBJ1-5; 8 bases fit TRBD1. Per germline, CDR1 GTSNPN and CDR2 SVGIG (reference sequence). The CDR3 is 16 amino acids. The trim removed 2 bases at V and 5 bases at J, leaving 11 bases unmatched. The CDR3 loop reads CAWSPRTGGGDQPQHF. The DNA for the CDR3 is TGTGCCTGGAGTCCTCGAACAGGGGGGGGTGATCAGCCCCAGCATTTT.

This chain uses TRBV6-1 with TRBJ1-2; TRBD1 matches at 8 bases. The V gene's germline CDR1 is MNHNS and CDR2 SASEGT. This CDR3 spans 13 amino acids. Losses at the gene ends were 7 bases for V and 5 bases for J; bases not matched to a gene: 6. CDR3: CASTGGSGYGYTF. For the CDR3, the DNA is TGTGCCAGCACAGGGGGCTCGGGTTATGGCTACACCTTC.

This clonotype has more than one count but fewer than ten. V is TRBV12-3 or TRBV12-4 and J is TRBJ1-1, with D possibly matching TRBD1 (5 bases). Trimming stripped 4 bases from V and 4 bases from J, with 16 bases between. CDR3 length: 15 residues. CDR3 loop: CASSSGDRQLTEAFF. The CDR3 DNA follows: TGTGCCAGCAGTTCGGGGGATAGACAACTCACTGAAGCTTTCTTT.

The CDR3, as DNA: TGTGCCAGCAGTTATCAGTCGGACACTGAAGCTTTCTTT. Translated, it gives CASSYQSDTEAFF. This chain uses TRBV6-9 with TRBJ1-1; D remains ambiguous. Germline-derived CDR1 and CDR2 are MNHGY and SVAAGI. The CDR3 consists of 13 residues. V lost 2 bases, J lost 3 bases, and 7 bases lay in between.

The chain combines TRBV11-2 with TRBJ1-4; D gene ambiguous. The germline V and J ends were trimmed by 2 bases and 0 bases, with 4 bases remaining between them. From germline, CDR1 is SGHAT and CDR2 FQNNGV. This CDR3 comprises 14 residues. CDR3 protein: CASSLFSTNEKLFF. The DNA of the CDR3 is TGTGCCAGCAGCTTATTCTCAACTAATGAAAAACTGTTTTTT.

In regard to this clonotype: A much bigger clone sits one base away, suggesting this may be a read error. The gene calls are TRBV12-3 or TRBV12-4 and TRBJ1-1; 7 positions match TRBD1. The CDR3 covers 13 residues. V was pared by 7 bases and J by 1 base, with 3 bases of the junction left unmatched. The DNA of the CDR3 is TGTGCCAGCATGGGACAGACGAACACTGAAGCTTTCTTT. Translation: CASMGQTNTEAFF.

There are a few counts of this clonotype. V usage is TRBV11-1 and J usage is TRBJ2-7; 8 nucleotides agree with TRBD2. Trimming cost V 5 bases and J 3 bases; bases outside gene matches: 6. Germline assignment: CDR1 SGHAT and CDR2 FQDESV (reference sequence). CDR3 length equals 14 residues. The CDR3 DNA reads as TGTGCCAGCAGCCGAGCCGGGACTAGCTACGAGCAGTACTTC. This codes for CASSRAGTSYEQYF. The variable domain in full, with the rest retrieved from reference TRBV11-1 and TRBJ2-7, is EAEVAQSPRYKITEKSQAVAFWCDPISGHATLYWYRQILGQGPELLVQFQDESVVDDSQLPKDRFSAERLKGVDSTLKIQPAELGDSAMYLCASSRAGTSYEQYFGPGTRLTVT.

This clonotype was picked up many times. V gene TRBV12-3 or TRBV12-4 combines with J gene TRBJ1-2; 7 bases are a match to TRBD1. The CDR3 loop spans 17 amino acids. V gave up 6 bases and J gave up 2 bases; unmatched junction bases: 15. The CDR3 sequence: CASSHLINRDSNYGYTF. CDR3 DNA: TGTGCCAGCAGCCATTTGATTAACCGGGACAGCAACTATGGCTACACCTTC.

In its sample, this clonotype was seen a few times. J is TRBJ2-7 and V is TRBV6-2 or TRBV6-3; 14 bases line up with TRBD2. With 4 bases clipped from V and 3 bases from J, the junction kept 11 bases outside the gene matches. Germline V gives CDR1 MNHEY, CDR2 SVGEGT. The CDR3 length is 18 residues. The CDR3 spells CASSSGTSGSYGDYEQYF. The CDR3 DNA follows: TGTGCCAGCAGTTCCGGGACTAGCGGGAGTTATGGGGACTACGAGCAGTACTTC.

This clonotype turned up a few times. V and J are TRBV24-1 and TRBJ1-2, with D maybe TRBD1 (5 bases). From germline, CDR1 is KGHDR and CDR2 SFDVKD. V was shortened by 7 bases and J by 3 bases, with 8 bases between the two germline ends. This CDR3 spans 12 amino acids. This CDR3 reads CATSDSDYGYTF. CDR3 nucleotides: TGTGCCACCAGCGACAGCGACTATGGCTACACCTTC.

This clonotype was seen a few times. This chain connects TRBV9 to TRBJ2-7; no clear D gene. V was trimmed by 3 bases and J by 3 bases, leaving 7 bases between them. Per the germline V gene, CDR1 is SGDLS and CDR2 is YYNGEE. The CDR3 covers 12 residues. CDR3 DNA sequence: TGTGCCAGCAGCGGCCCCCGCTACGAGCAGTACTTC. The encoded protein is CASSGPRYEQYF.

J is TRBJ1-2 and V is TRBV19, with TRBD1 as a possible D gene (5 bases). The CDR3 runs 14 residues. Germline loops: CDR1 LNHDA, CDR2 SQIVND (reference sequence). The ends were cut back, 1 base at V and 7 bases at J, with 13 bases in the middle. CDR3 sequence: CASSIGGGLPGYTF. CDR3 nucleotide sequence: TGTGCCAGTAGTATAGGGGGCGGCCTTCCTGGCTACACCTTC.

In this sample, this clonotype turned up a few times. The V gene is TRBV12-3 or TRBV12-4, the J gene TRBJ2-2; D is undetermined. The CDR3 sequence is 13 residues long. Trimming cost V 2 bases and J 5 bases, with 6 bases left between them. In nucleotides, the CDR3 is TGTGCCAGCAGTTTAAAACCGACCGGGGAGCTGTTTTTT. This encodes CASSLKPTGELFF.

The V gene is TRBV5-1, the J gene TRBJ1-3, with D perhaps TRBD1 (5 bases). The CDR3 has 17 amino acids. Trimming stripped 1 base from V and 2 bases from J, with 16 bases between. The germline CDR1 and CDR2 sequences are SGHRS and YFSETQ. The CDR3: CASSLRGGESAGNTIYF. CDR3 bases: TGCGCCAGCAGCTTGCGGGGCGGAGAAAGTGCTGGAAACACCATATATTTT.

The chain recombines TRBV2 with TRBJ1-4; 7 positions agree with TRBD1. Trimming at V came to 6 bases and at J to 3 bases, leaving 7 bases not matched to a gene. The CDR3 is 15 amino acids. Germline CDR1 and CDR2: SNHLY and FYNNEI. The CDR3, as DNA: TGTGCCAGCAGCGACAGACAGGGCTCTAATGAAAAACTGTTTTTT. Translation: CASSDRQGSNEKLFF.

The chain recombines TRBV27 with TRBJ2-4; TRBD2 matches at 8 bases. The CDR3 length is 15 residues. Germline V gene sequence: CDR1 MNHEY, CDR2 SMNVEV (reference sequence). Trimming took 7 bases from V and 4 from J; bases not matched to a gene: 9. CDR3 sequence reads: CASTQAGGGKNIQYF. The CDR3 coding sequence is TGTGCCAGCACCCAGGCGGGAGGAGGAAAAAACATTCAGTACTTC.

This clonotype was counted between two and nine times. V and J are TRBV20-1 and TRBJ1-1; 8 bases are shared with TRBD1. The ends lost 3 bases at V and 6 bases at J; junction bases unmatched: 6. This CDR3 spans 13 amino acids. Germline loops: CDR1 DFQATT, CDR2 SNEGSKA (reference sequence). The CDR3 DNA sequence: TGCAGTGCTAGGGACAGGGTGCTGGCTGAAGCTTTCTTT. Residues: CSARDRVLAEAFF.

This sequence joins TRBV10-3 and TRBJ2-7; a possible D gene is TRBD1 (6 bases). There are 14 residues in the CDR3. Germline values: CDR1 ENHRY, CDR2 SYGVKD. Trimming shortened V by 0 bases and J by 2 bases, and 8 bases separated the two germline ends. As DNA, the CDR3 is TGTGCCATCAGTGAGTCCCAGGGGACCTACGAGCAGTACTTC. Protein sequence: CAISESQGTYEQYF.

This clonotype was recorded a few times. The chain is built from TRBV13 and TRBJ1-2, with D possibly matching TRBD1 (5 bases). The CDR3 spans 15 residues. V gave up 5 bases and J gave up 7 bases, with 20 bases separating them. Germline V gives CDR1 PRHDT, CDR2 FYEKMQ (reference sequence). The CDR3 bases are TGTGCCAGCAGCCAATGGGGGAACCTTAATGCTGGCTACACCTTC. Its protein product is CASSQWGNLNAGYTF.

This clonotype was recorded a few times. The rearrangement links TRBV7-3 to TRBJ1-6; TRBD1 agrees at 8 bases. In germline, CDR1 is SGHTA, CDR2 FQGTGA. J lost 10 bases, V lost 1 base, and 3 bases had no gene match. The CDR3 runs 14 residues. CDR3 coding DNA: TGTGCCAGCAGCTTAAGAGGACAGGGATCACCCCTCCACTTT. Protein product: CASSLRGQGSPLHF.

The chain employs TRBV2 and TRBJ2-7; D gene ambiguous. Trimming cost V 1 base and J 6 bases, with 10 bases left between them. The germline CDR1 and CDR2 sequences are SNHLY and FYNNEI. The CDR3 extends over 13 amino acids. The chain's CDR3 is CASSEGSVVEQYF. DNA for the CDR3: TGTGCCAGCAGTGAAGGGTCAGTCGTCGAGCAGTACTTC.

The chain joins TRBV20-1 to TRBJ2-4, with 8 nucleotides matching TRBD1. The V and J ends lost 6 bases and 5 bases, in that order; junction bases with no gene match: 6. CDR1 and CDR2 (germline): DFQATT, SNEGSKA (reference sequence). This CDR3 comprises 13 residues. In nucleotides, the CDR3 is TGCAGTGCGGTGGGACAGGAGGAAAACATTCAGTACTTC. Amino acid sequence: CSAVGQEENIQYF.

This clonotype was counted only a few times. This chain links TRBV29-1 with TRBJ1-4, with D maybe TRBD1 (5 bases). This CDR3 is built from 13 residues. Looked up from germline, CDR1 is SQVTM and CDR2 is ANQGSEA. With 7 bases removed from V and 5 bases from J, the gap between germline ends came to 14 bases. CDR3 sequence (DNA): TGCAGCGCCCTAGATAAGGGGAATGAAAAACTGTTTTTT. It is translated as CSALDKGNEKLFF.

J is TRBJ2-4 and V is TRBV10-3; TRBD2 aligns across 8 bases. Germline CDR1 is ENHRY and CDR2 is SYGVKD. CDR3 size: 16 residues. V trimming: 10 bases; J trimming: 7 bases; junction bases outside the gene matches: 18. In nucleotides, the CDR3 is TGTGCCACCCGGGGTAGCGGGGCCCTTTTAGATAACATTCAGTACTTC. Its translation: CATRGSGALLDNIQYF.